The clone carrying this T cell receptor (beta chain) has only a few counts. Its antigen is not known. The entry originates in a study of post-analysis software for immune sequencing data. V shed 5 bases and J 8 bases; nucleotides not matched to a gene: 11. CDR3 length equals 14 residues. The germline CDR1 and CDR2 sequences are SEHNR and FQNEAQ (reference sequence). Libraries were made from TCR beta cDNA, and they carried unique molecular identifiers. One entry per CDR3 protein, called by TCRdb with MiXCR from the PCR reads. The sample includes approximately 690,000 distinct CDR3 sequences, over 45% of them seen just once. General observations from the study: Higher frequency in patients than in controls was seen for about 5 TRBV segments, with TRBV5-6, TRBV5-1 and TRBV20-1 among them.

Sequenced sample: blood. This chain joins TRBV7-9 and TRBJ1-2; TRBD1 agrees at 7 bases. This receptor was identified in a girl aged 2 to 9 with multiple sclerosis. In nucleotides, the CDR3 is TGTGCCAGCAGCACTACTGACAGGGAGCGGGGCTACACCTTC. This encodes CASSTTDRERGYTF.